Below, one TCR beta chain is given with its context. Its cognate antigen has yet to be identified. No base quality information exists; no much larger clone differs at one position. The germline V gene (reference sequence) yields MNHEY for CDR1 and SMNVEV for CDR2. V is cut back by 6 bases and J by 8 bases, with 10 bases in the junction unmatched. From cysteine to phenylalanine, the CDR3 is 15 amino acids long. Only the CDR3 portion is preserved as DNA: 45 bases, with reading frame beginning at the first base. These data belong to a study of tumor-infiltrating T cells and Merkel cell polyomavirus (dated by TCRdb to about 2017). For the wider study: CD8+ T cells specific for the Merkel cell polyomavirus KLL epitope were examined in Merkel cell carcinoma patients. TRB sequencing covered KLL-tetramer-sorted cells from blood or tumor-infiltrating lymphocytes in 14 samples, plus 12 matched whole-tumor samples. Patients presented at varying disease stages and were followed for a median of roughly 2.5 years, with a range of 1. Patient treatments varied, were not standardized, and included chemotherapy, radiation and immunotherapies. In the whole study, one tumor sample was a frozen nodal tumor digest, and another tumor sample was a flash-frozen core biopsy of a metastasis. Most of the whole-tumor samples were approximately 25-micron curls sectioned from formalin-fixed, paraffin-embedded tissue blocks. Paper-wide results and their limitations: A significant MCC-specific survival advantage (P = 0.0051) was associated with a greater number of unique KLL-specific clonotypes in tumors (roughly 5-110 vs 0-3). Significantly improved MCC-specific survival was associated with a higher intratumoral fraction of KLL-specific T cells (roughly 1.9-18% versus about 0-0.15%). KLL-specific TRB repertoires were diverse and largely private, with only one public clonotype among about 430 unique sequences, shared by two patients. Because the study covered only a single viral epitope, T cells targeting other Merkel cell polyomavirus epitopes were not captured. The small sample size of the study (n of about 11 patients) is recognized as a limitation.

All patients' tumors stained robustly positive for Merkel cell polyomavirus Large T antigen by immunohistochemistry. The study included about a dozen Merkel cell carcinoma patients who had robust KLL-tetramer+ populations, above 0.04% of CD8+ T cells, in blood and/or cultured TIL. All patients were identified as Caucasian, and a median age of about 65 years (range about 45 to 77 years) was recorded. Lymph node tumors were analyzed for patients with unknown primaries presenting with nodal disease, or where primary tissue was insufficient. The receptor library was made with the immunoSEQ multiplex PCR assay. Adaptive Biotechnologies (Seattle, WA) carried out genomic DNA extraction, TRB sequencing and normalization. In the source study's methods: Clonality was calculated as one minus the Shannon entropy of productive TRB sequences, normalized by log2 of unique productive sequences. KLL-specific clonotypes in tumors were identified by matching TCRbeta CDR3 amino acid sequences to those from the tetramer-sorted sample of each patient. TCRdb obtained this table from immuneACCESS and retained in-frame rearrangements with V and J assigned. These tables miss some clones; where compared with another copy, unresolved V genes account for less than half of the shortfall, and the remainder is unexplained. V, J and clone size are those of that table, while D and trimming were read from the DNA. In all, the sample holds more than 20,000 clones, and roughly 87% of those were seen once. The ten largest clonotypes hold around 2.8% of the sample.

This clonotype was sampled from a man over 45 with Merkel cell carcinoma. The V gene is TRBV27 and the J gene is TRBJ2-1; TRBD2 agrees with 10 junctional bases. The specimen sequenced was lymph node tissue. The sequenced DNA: TGTGCCAGCAGGGGACGAGCGGGGGGGGGTTATGAGCAGTTCTTC. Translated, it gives CASRGRAGGGYEQFF.